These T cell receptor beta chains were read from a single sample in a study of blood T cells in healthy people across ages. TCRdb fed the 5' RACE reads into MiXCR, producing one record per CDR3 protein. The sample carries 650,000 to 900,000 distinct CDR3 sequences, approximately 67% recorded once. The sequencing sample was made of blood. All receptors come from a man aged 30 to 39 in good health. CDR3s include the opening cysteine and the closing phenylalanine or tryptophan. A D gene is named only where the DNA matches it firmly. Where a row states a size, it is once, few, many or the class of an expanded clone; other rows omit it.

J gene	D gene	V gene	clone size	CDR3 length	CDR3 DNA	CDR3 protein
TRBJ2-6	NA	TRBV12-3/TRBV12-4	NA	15	TGTGCCAGCAGCTCCACCGGGCATGGGGCCAACGTCATGATTTTC	CASSSTGHGANVMIF
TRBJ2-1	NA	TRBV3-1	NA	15	TGTGCCAGCAGCCTCTATAGGGGGGGGGCCAGGTGGCAGTTCTTC	CASSLYRGGARWQFF
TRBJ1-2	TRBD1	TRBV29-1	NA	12	TGCAGCGTTGGGTACAGGGGGCAGGGCTACACCTTC	CSVGYRGQGYTF
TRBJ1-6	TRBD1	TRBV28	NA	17	TGTGCCAGCAACCACCCCTCAGGGGGCTCCTATAATTCACCCCTCCACTTT	CASNHPSGGSYNSPLHF
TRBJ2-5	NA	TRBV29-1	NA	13	TGCAGCGTTGAACGAGGGGTCCAAGAGACCCAGTACTTC	CSVERGVQETQYF
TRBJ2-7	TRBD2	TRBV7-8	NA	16	TGTGCCAGCAGCTTAGAATGGAGAAGCGGGGGGAACGAGCAGTACTTC	CASSLEWRSGGNEQYF
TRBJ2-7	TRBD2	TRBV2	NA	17	TGTGCCAGCAGTGACGAAGCCCTAGCGGGGGTCTACAATGAGCAGTACTTC	CASSDEALAGVYNEQYF
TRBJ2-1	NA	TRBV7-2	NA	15	TGTGCCAGCAGCTTAGAAGGGGGGGGAGGGAATGAGCAGTTCTTC	CASSLEGGGGNEQFF
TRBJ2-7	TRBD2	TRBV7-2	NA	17	TGTGCCAGCAGCCTCTCGCGGGGGGGGCCCCTCTCCTACGAGCAGTACTTC	CASSLSRGGPLSYEQYF
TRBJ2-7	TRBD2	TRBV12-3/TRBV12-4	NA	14	TGTGCCAGCAGTCCCTGGGATAGCGGGAACGAGCAGTACTTC	CASSPWDSGNEQYF
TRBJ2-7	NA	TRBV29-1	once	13	TGCAGCGTTGAAGATGGAGGAGGGGCCGAGCAGTACTTC	CSVEDGGGAEQYF
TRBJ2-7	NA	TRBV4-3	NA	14	TGCGCCAGCAGCCAAGAGGCGGACGGGAACGAGCAGTACTTC	CASSQEADGNEQYF
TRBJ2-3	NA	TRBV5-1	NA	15	TGTGCCAGCAGTTTTGGGGCAGGGAGCACAGATACGCAGTATTTT	CASSFGAGSTDTQYF
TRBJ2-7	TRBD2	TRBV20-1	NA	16	TGCAGTGCGATCGGGACTAGCGGGGGGAGCTCCCTCGAGCAGTACTTC	CSAIGTSGGSSLEQYF
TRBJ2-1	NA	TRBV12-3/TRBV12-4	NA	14	TGTGCCAGCAGTTATCAGGGGACCGACAATGGGCAGTTCTTC	CASSYQGTDNGQFF
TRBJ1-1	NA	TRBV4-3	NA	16	TGCGCCAGCAGCCAAGATTGGACAGCGGGGTCAACTGAAGCTTTCTTT	CASSQDWTAGSTEAFF
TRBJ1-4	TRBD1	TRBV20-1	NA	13	TGCAGTGCAAACAGGGGGCGGCTTGGAAAACTGTTTTTT	CSANRGRLGKLFF
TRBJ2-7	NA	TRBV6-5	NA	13	TGTGCCGGCAGTCGCGGGGCGCCCGGCGAGCAGTACTTC	CAGSRGAPGEQYF
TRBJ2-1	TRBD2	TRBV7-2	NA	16	TGTGCCAGCAGCTTAAAGGGCCTAGCGGGGGCCTATGAGCAGTTCTTC	CASSLKGLAGAYEQFF
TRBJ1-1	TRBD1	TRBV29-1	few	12	TGCAGCGCAGGGGGACAGGGGACTGAAGCTTTCTTT	CSAGGQGTEAFF
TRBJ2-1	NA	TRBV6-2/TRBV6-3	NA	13	TGTGCCAGCAGTGACGAACGCGCTTACGAGCAGTTCTTC	CASSDERAYEQFF
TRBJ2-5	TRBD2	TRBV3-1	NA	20	TGTGCCAGCAGCCGCTCTCCGGGACTAGCGGGGGGTTTCTCCCTAGAGACCCAGTACTTC	CASSRSPGLAGGFSLETQYF
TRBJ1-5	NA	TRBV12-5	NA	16	TGTGCTAGTGGACCACCGGGCCGCGGGAGCAATCAGCCCCAGCATTTT	CASGPPGRGSNQPQHF
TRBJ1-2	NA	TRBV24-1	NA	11	TGTGCCACCAGTGATTGGCAAGGCTACACCTTC	CATSDWQGYTF
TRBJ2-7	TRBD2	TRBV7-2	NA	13	TGTGCCAGCAGCTTGCCTAGCGGCTACGAGCAGTACTTC	CASSLPSGYEQYF
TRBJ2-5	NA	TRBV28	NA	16	TGTGCCAGCAGTCGCCCGCCCCCTTGGACTTGGGAGACCCAGTACTTC	CASSRPPPWTWETQYF
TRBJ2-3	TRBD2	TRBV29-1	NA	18	TGCAGCGTTGAAGATCCGGTGGGACTAGCGGGGGGCACAGATACGCAGTATTTT	CSVEDPVGLAGGTDTQYF
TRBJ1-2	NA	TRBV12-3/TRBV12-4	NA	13	TGTGCCAGCAGTTTCAGGGAGTTGTTCGGCTACACCTTC	CASSFRELFGYTF
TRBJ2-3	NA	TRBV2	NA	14	TGTGCCAGCAGGCGCGGACAGAGGACAGATACGCAGTATTTT	CASRRGQRTDTQYF
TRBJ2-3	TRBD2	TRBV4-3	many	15	TGCGCCAGCAGCCAAGAAGCGGGGGGATCAGATACGCAGTATTTT	CASSQEAGGSDTQYF
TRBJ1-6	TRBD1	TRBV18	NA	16	TGTGCCAGCTCGCCTACAGGGGCCACCTATAATTCACCCCTCCACTTT	CASSPTGATYNSPLHF
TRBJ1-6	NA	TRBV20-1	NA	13	TGCAGTGCTAGAGCCAACCGGGATTCACCCCTCCACTTT	CSARANRDSPLHF
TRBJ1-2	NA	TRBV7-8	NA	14	TGTGCCAGCAGCTTAGATCAGGGCTACTATGGCTACACCTTC	CASSLDQGYYGYTF
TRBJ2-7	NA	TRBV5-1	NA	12	TGCGCCAGCAGCTTCGATTGGGCCGAGCAGTACTTC	CASSFDWAEQYF
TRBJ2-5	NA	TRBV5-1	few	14	TGCGCCAGCAGCTTGCCGGGGGGCGAAGAGACCCAGTACTTC	CASSLPGGEETQYF
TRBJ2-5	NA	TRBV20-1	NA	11	TGCAGTGCTACTATACAGGAGACCCAGTACTTC	CSATIQETQYF
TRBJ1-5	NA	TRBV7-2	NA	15	TGTGCCAGCAGCTTGGACATCCGGACCTCTCAGCCCCAGCATTTT	CASSLDIRTSQPQHF
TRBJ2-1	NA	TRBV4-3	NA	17	TGCGCCAGCAGCCAAGCCACCCCGGGGGGCTTCTACAATGAGCAGTTCTTC	CASSQATPGGFYNEQFF
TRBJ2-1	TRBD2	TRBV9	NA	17	TGTGCCAGCAGCGCCGAACCCACTAGCGGGGGGTACAATGAGCAGTTCTTC	CASSAEPTSGGYNEQFF
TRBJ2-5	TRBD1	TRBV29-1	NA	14	TGCAGCGTTACACAACAGGGGGCGGTAAAGACCCAGTACTTC	CSVTQQGAVKTQYF
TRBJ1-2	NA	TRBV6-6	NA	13	TGTGCCAGCACCCTAGAGGGGGGTCGGGGCTACACCTTC	CASTLEGGRGYTF
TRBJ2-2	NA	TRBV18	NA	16	TGTGCCAGCTCATTGTCGCGGCAGTTCAACACCGGGGAGCTGTTTTTT	CASSLSRQFNTGELFF
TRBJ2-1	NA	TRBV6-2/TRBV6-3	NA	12	TGTGCCAGCAAGGCAGCTTACAATGAGCAGTTCTTC	CASKAAYNEQFF
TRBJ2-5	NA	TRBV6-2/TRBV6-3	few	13	TGTGCCAGCAGTTCGGACCACCAAGAGACCCAGTACTTC	CASSSDHQETQYF
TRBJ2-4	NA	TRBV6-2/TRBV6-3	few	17	TGTGCCAGCAGTTCCTCCCTTCGCGGGGTAACCAAAAACATTCAGTACTTC	CASSSSLRGVTKNIQYF
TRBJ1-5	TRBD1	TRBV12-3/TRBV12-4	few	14	TGTGCCAGCAGTGGAGGACAGGTCAATCAGCCCCAGCATTTT	CASSGGQVNQPQHF
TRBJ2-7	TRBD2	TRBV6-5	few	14	TGTGCCAGCGCTCCGACTAGCGGGGGATACGAGCAGTACTTC	CASAPTSGGYEQYF
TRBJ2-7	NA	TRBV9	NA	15	TGTGCCAGCAGCGCTGGACAGCCGATCTCCTACGAGCAGTACTTC	CASSAGQPISYEQYF
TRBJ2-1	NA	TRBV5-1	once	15	TGCGCCAGCAGCTTGCTAGAAACTCTTGACAATGAGCAGTTCTTC	CASSLLETLDNEQFF
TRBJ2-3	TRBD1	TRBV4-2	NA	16	TGTGCCAGCAGCCAAGAGGGACAGGGTACCACAGATACGCAGTATTTT	CASSQEGQGTTDTQYF
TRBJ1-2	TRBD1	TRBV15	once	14	TGTGCCACCAGCAGAGCGACAGGGGAGTATGGCTACACCTTC	CATSRATGEYGYTF
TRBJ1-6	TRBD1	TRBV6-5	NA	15	TGTGCCAGCAGTTACTCTCAGACAGGGTTCTTGCCCCTCCACTTT	CASSYSQTGFLPLHF
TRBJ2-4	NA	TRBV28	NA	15	TGTGCCAGCAGTGACGCGGAGGGTACCAAAAACATTCGGTACTTC	CASSDAEGTKNIRYF
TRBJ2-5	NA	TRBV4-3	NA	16	TGCGCCAGCAGCCAAGATATAGGTAGCGGACAAGAGACCCAGTACTTC	CASSQDIGSGQETQYF
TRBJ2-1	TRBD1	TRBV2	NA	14	TGTGCCAGCAGGCCCGGGACAGGGTGGGATGAGCAGTTCTTC	CASRPGTGWDEQFF
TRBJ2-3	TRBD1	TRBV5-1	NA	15	TGCGCCAGCAGTTCGGACAGGGCTGGGACAGATACGCAGTATTTT	CASSSDRAGTDTQYF